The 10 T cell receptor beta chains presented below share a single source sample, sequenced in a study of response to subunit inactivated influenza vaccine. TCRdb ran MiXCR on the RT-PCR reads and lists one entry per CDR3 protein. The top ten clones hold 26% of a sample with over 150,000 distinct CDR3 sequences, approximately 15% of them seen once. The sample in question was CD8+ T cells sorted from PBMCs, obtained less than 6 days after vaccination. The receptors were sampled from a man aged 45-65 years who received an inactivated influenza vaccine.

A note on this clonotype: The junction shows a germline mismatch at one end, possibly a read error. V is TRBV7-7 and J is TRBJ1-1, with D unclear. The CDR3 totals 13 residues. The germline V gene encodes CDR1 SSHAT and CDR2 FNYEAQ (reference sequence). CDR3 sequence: CASSRLLNTEAFF. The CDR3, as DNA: TGTGCTAGCAGCCGACTTTTGAACACTGAAGCTTTCTTT.

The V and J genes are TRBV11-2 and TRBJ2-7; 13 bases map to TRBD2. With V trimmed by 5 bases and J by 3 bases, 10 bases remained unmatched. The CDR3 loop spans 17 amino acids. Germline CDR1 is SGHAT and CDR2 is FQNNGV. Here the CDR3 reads CASSAGLAGNMLYEQYF. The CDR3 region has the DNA TGTGCCAGCAGCGCGGGACTAGCGGGAAATATGCTCTACGAGCAGTACTTC.

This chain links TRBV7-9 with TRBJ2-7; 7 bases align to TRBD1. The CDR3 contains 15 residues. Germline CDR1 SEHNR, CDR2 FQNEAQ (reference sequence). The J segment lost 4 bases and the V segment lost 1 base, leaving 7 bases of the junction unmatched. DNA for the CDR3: TGTGCCAGCAGCTTAGGAGAGACAGGGCGATACGAGCAGTACTTC. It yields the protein CASSLGETGRYEQYF.

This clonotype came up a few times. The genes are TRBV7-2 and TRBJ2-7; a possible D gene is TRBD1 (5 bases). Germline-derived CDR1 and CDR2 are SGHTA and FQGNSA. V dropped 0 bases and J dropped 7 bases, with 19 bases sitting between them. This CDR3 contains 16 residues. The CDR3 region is CASSLAPGHGWREQYF. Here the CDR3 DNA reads TGTGCCAGCAGCTTAGCCCCCGGACATGGTTGGCGGGAGCAGTACTTC. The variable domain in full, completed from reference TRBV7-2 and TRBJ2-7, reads GAGVSQSPSNKVTEKGKDVELRCDPISGHTALYWYRQSLGQGLEFLIYFQGNSAPDKSGLPSDRFSAERTGGSVSTLTIQRTQQEDSAVYLCASSLAPGHGWREQYFGPGTRLTVT.

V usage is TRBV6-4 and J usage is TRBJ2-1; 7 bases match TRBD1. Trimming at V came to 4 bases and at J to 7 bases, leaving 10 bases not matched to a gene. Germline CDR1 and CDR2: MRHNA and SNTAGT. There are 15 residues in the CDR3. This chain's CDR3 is CASSARDRALNEQFF. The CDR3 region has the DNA TGTGCCAGCAGTGCCCGTGACAGGGCGCTTAATGAGCAGTTCTTC.

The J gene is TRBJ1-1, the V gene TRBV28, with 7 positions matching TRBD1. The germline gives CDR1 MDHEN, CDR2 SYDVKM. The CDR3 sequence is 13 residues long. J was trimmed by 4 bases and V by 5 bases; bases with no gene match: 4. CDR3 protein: CASSPTGITEAFF. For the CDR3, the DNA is TGTGCCAGCAGTCCGACAGGGATCACTGAAGCTTTCTTT. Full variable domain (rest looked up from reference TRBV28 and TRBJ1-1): DVKVTQSSRYLVKRTGEKVFLECVQDMDHENMFWYRQDPGLGLRLIYFSYDVKMKEKGDIPEGYSVSREKKERFSLILESASTNQTSMYLCASSPTGITEAFFGQGTRLTVV.

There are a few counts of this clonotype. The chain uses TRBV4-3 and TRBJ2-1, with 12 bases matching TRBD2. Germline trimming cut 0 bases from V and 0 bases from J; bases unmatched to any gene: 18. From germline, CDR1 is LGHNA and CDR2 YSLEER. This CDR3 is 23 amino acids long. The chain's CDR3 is CASSQDPRRPGLAGLGSYNEQFF. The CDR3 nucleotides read TGCGCCAGCAGCCAAGATCCGAGGAGACCGGGACTAGCGGGCCTTGGCTCCTACAATGAGCAGTTCTTC.

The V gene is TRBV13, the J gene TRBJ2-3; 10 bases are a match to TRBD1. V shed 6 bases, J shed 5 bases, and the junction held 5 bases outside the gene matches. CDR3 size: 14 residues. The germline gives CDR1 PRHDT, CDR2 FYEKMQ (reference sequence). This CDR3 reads CASSPGQGGDTQYF. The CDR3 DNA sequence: TGTGCCAGCAGTCCCGGACAGGGGGGAGATACGCAGTATTTT.

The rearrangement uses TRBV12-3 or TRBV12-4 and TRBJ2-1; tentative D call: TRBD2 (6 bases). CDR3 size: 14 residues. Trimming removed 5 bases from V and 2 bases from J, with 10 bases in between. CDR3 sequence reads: CASSPPGAYNEQFF. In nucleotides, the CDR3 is TGTGCCAGCAGTCCTCCGGGGGCCTACAATGAGCAGTTCTTC.

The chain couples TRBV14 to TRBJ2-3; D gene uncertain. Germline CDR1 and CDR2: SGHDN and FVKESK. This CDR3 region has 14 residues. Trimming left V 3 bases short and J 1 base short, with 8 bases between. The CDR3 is CASSQAGGTDTQYF. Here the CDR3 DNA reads TGTGCCAGCAGCCAGGCCGGAGGCACAGATACGCAGTATTTT.